This T cell receptor beta chain originates from a study of relationships among human T cell subsets (dated by TCRdb to the early 2010s). With respect to the entire study: The study sequenced eight distinct T cell populations from blood: pan T, CD8 cytotoxic, regulatory, Th1, Th2, naive plus transitional, activated and memory cells. Study-wide findings and limitations: Across the seven subsets, no statistically significant differences turned up in V, D and J usage, CDR3 length, or N-nucleotide additions. Over 55% of CD8+ cytotoxic sequences belonged to clones with over 100 reads, whereas regulatory and Th2 subsets showed few such clones. The substantial sharing of CDR3s among Th1, Th2 and regulatory T cells was interpreted as suggesting that cell fate choices are stochastic. A CD4+CD8+ double-positive population could not be ruled out by the bead-based sorting.

In the germline V gene, CDR1 corresponds to SGHRS and CDR2 to YFSETQ. Reading from cysteine to phenylalanine, the CDR3 counts 15 amino acids. CDR3 DNA is the only sequence kept; it has 45 bases, read in frame from the first base. Germline trimming amounts to 7 bases on V and 2 bases on J, with 10 as the count of junction bases outside the gene matches. CD4+CD25+ regulatory T cells were selected from positively selected CD4+ cells using anti-CD25 beads. To isolate the T cell subsets, Miltenyi superparamagnetic beads coated with subset-specific monoclonal antibodies were used. Every T cell population came from peripheral blood. Mononuclear cells were obtained from whole blood by Ficoll separation, and monocytes were then depleted with anti-CD14 microbeads. The isolated cell populations were resuspended in RNAprotect reagent immediately. The protocol used for the library was multiplex PCR. Sequencing used a 454 GS FLX. Semiquantitative ARM-PCR was used to amplify the TCR alpha and beta CDR3 regions from mRNA. In ARM-PCR, tagged nested gene-specific primers were used first, and exponential amplification was then carried out by communal superprimers. Before the second amplification round was performed on first-round PCR products, the nested primers were removed by exonuclease. The amplicons were sequenced on the 454 platform, a system that can rapidly sequence millions of DNA fragments without cloning bias. A read was counted as effective if the read could be mapped to both V and J germline segments. The study's own analysis went as follows. IRmap, which uses pyromap, a Smith-Waterman modification adapted to 454 sequencing errors, was used to assign reads to germline V, D and J segments. To filter D-beta assignments, cutoffs were set at the 99th percentile of the alignment scores obtained from simulated random sequences. CDR3 was defined as the amino acids between the conserved V-segment Y[YFLI]C motif and the J-segment [FW]GXGT motif. A compound Poisson process model, previously applied to large-scale EST data, was used to estimate repertoire diversity. A procedure for detecting cross-contamination was used to argue that sample contamination was not the source of the shared CDR3s. TCRdb reworked the public reads: Q25 trimming with fastp, MiXCR clone assembly, productive beta chains retained. When rows share a CDR3 protein, they turn into one entry using the most common DNA and genes. The V and J calls follow TCRdb's processing rather than the paper's. The sample table contains about 14,000 distinct CDR3 sequences; only one count was recorded for 60% of them. The ten largest clones represent 2% to 2.5% of the sample.

Comments on this clonotype: No antigen is known for it. No base qualities exist here, and no much larger clone lies one base off it.

Sequenced sample: Tregs sorted from blood. The chain is assembled from TRBV5-1 and TRBJ2-5, and TRBD2 matches 8 of the central bases. The source of this sequence is a man aged 35-49 years in good health. The DNA sequence is as follows: TGCGCCAGCGGGTTAGCGGGACTGCTTCAAGAGACCCAGTACTTC. This gives the protein CASGLAGLLQETQYF.